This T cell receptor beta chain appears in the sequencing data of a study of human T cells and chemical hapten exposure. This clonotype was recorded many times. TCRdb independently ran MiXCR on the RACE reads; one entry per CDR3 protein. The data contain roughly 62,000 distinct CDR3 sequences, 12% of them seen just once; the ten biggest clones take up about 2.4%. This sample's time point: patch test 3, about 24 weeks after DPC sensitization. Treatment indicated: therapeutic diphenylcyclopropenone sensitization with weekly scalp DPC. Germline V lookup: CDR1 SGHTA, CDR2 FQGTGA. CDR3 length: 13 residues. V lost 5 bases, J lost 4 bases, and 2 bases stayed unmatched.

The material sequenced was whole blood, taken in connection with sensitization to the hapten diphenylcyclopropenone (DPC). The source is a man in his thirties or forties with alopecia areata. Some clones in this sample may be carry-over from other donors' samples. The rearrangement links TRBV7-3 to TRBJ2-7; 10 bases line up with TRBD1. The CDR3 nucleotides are TGTGCCAGCAGCAAGGGACAGGGGTACGAGCAGTACTTC. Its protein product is CASSKGQGYEQYF.